A selection of T cell receptor beta chains follows, all from one sample in a study of control samples from healthy donors and cancer patients. Clones were sequenced by immunoSEQ multiplex PCR, and TCRdb holds only the in-frame ones, with some missing. The repertoire holds some 100,000 clones, about 89% seen once, with over 6.5% in the top ten. Sequenced input: blood. Receptors were obtained from a man aged 25-45 years in good health. The CDR3 runs from the conserved cysteine through the conserved F or W. D genes are given only for firm matches. For some rows the clone size is stated as once, few or many, or as a class when expanded; others skip it.

clone size: -; D gene: TRBD2; V gene: TRBV4-3; J gene: TRBJ2-1; CDR3 protein: CASSQDWGAPSGSSNEQFF; CDR3 DNA: TGCGCCAGCAGCCAAGATTGGGGGGCTCCTAGCGGGAGCTCCAATGAGCAGTTCTTC
clone size: -; D gene: -; V gene: TRBV2; J gene: TRBJ1-5; CDR3 protein: CASSVEVSLEQPQHF; CDR3 DNA: TGTGCCAGCAGTGTAGAGGTTAGTTTGGAACAGCCCCAGCATTTT
clone size: -; D gene: TRBD2; V gene: TRBV7-3; J gene: TRBJ2-3; CDR3 protein: CASSLRGQRGSDTQYF; CDR3 DNA: TGTGCCAGCAGCTTAAGGGGCCAGCGGGGATCAGATACGCAGTATTTT
clone size: -; D gene: TRBD1; V gene: TRBV28; J gene: TRBJ1-3; CDR3 protein: CASRLQGTGDTIYF; CDR3 DNA: TGTGCCAGCAGGTTACAGGGGACGGGGGACACCATATATTTT
clone size: -; D gene: TRBD1; V gene: TRBV2; J gene: TRBJ2-2; CDR3 protein: CASRERGTGYTGELFF; CDR3 DNA: TGTGCCAGCAGAGAAAGAGGGACAGGCTACACCGGGGAGCTGTTTTTT
clone size: -; D gene: -; V gene: TRBV19; J gene: TRBJ1-1; CDR3 protein: CASSPIESGKVGKAFF; CDR3 DNA: TGTGCCAGTAGTCCTATCGAATCAGGGAAGGTTGGGAAAGCTTTCTTT
clone size: -; D gene: -; V gene: TRBV5-1; J gene: TRBJ1-1; CDR3 protein: CASSPRERQGGTEAFF; CDR3 DNA: TGCGCCAGCAGCCCCCGGGAGAGGCAGGGCGGCACTGAAGCTTTCTTT
clone size: -; D gene: -; V gene: TRBV14; J gene: TRBJ2-3; CDR3 protein: CASSQDRGGRAASTDTQYF; CDR3 DNA: TGTGCCAGCAGCCAAGATCGAGGCGGACGGGCAGCTAGCACAGATACGCAGTATTTT
clone size: -; D gene: -; V gene: TRBV15; J gene: TRBJ2-2; CDR3 protein: CATRGTNTGELFF; CDR3 DNA: TGTGCCACTAGGGGCACAAACACCGGGGAGCTGTTTTTT
clone size: -; D gene: TRBD2; V gene: TRBV2; J gene: TRBJ2-1; CDR3 protein: CASSFQRVGGATVEQFF; CDR3 DNA: TGTGCCAGCAGCTTCCAGAGGGTCGGGGGGGCCACGGTTGAGCAGTTCTTC
clone size: -; D gene: -; V gene: TRBV6-5; J gene: TRBJ2-1; CDR3 protein: CASSWGGRNEQFF; CDR3 DNA: TGTGCCAGCAGTTGGGGTGGGAGAAATGAGCAGTTCTTC
clone size: -; D gene: -; V gene: TRBV5-5; J gene: TRBJ1-2; CDR3 protein: CASSAAGGADGYTF; CDR3 DNA: TGTGCCAGCAGCGCGGCCGGGGGCGCGGATGGCTACACCTTC
clone size: -; D gene: TRBD1; V gene: TRBV5-8; J gene: TRBJ1-5; CDR3 protein: CASSYQIRTGSRVQPQHF; CDR3 DNA: TGTGCCAGCAGCTATCAAATCAGGACAGGGAGCAGGGTTCAGCCCCAGCATTTT
clone size: -; D gene: TRBD1; V gene: TRBV7-2; J gene: TRBJ2-7; CDR3 protein: CASSLVSSSGQGPEQYF; CDR3 DNA: TGTGCCAGCAGCTTAGTGTCGTCCTCCGGACAGGGTCCCGAGCAGTACTTC
clone size: -; D gene: -; V gene: TRBV18; J gene: TRBJ1-1; CDR3 protein: CASSPRDEGAFF; CDR3 DNA: TGTGCCAGCTCACCTCGAGACGAAGGAGCTTTCTTT
clone size: -; D gene: -; V gene: TRBV5-1; J gene: TRBJ2-5; CDR3 protein: CASSYGGETQYF; CDR3 DNA: TGCGCCAGCAGCTACGGCGGGGAGACCCAGTACTTC
clone size: -; D gene: TRBD2; V gene: TRBV9; J gene: TRBJ2-7; CDR3 protein: CASSAGLAGESYEQYF; CDR3 DNA: TGTGCCAGCAGCGCAGGTCTAGCGGGAGAATCCTACGAGCAGTACTTC
clone size: -; D gene: TRBD1; V gene: TRBV15; J gene: TRBJ1-5; CDR3 protein: CATSRERQGFQPQHF; CDR3 DNA: TGTGCCACCAGCAGAGAAAGACAGGGCTTCCAGCCCCAGCATTTT
clone size: -; D gene: TRBD1; V gene: TRBV11-2; J gene: TRBJ1-6; CDR3 protein: CASRLYRGPNSPLHF; CDR3 DNA: TGTGCCAGCAGACTTTACAGGGGGCCTAATTCACCCCTCCACTTT
clone size: -; D gene: -; V gene: TRBV24-1; J gene: TRBJ2-5; CDR3 protein: CATSDLGGAVETQYF; CDR3 DNA: TGTGCCACCAGTGATTTGGGGGGGGCCGTAGAGACCCAGTACTTC
clone size: -; D gene: TRBD1; V gene: TRBV27; J gene: TRBJ1-2; CDR3 protein: CASSSRQGFGYTF; CDR3 DNA: TGTGCCAGCAGTTCCCGACAGGGGTTTGGCTACACCTTC
clone size: once; D gene: TRBD1; V gene: TRBV18; J gene: TRBJ2-3; CDR3 protein: CASSPLKDRVKDTQYF; CDR3 DNA: TGTGCCAGCTCACCCCTAAAAGACAGGGTTAAGGATACGCAGTATTTT
clone size: few; D gene: -; V gene: TRBV23-1; J gene: TRBJ2-3; CDR3 protein: CASIRSTDTQYF; CDR3 DNA: TGCGCCAGCATTCGGAGCACAGATACGCAGTATTTT
clone size: -; D gene: -; V gene: TRBV11-2; J gene: TRBJ1-2; CDR3 protein: CASNDHRENYGYTF; CDR3 DNA: TGTGCCAGCAACGACCACAGGGAAAACTATGGCTACACCTTC
clone size: -; D gene: -; V gene: TRBV9; J gene: TRBJ2-3; CDR3 protein: CASSVDNSHSTDTQYF; CDR3 DNA: TGTGCCAGCAGCGTAGATAACAGCCATAGCACAGATACGCAGTATTTT
clone size: -; D gene: -; V gene: TRBV27; J gene: TRBJ2-2; CDR3 protein: CASSLRPPSVYTGELFF; CDR3 DNA: TGTGCCAGCAGTTTGCGCCCCCCTAGCGTCTACACCGGGGAGCTGTTTTTT
clone size: few; D gene: -; V gene: TRBV18; J gene: TRBJ2-5; CDR3 protein: CASSGSWGSQETQYF; CDR3 DNA: TGTGCCAGCTCAGGGTCGTGGGGTTCGCAAGAGACCCAGTACTTC
clone size: -; D gene: -; V gene: TRBV11-2; J gene: TRBJ2-7; CDR3 protein: CASSSIKLPYEQYF; CDR3 DNA: TGTGCCAGCAGCTCAATCAAACTTCCCTACGAGCAGTACTTC
clone size: -; D gene: -; V gene: TRBV6-5; J gene: TRBJ2-1; CDR3 protein: CASSYLGNNEQFF; CDR3 DNA: TGTGCCAGCAGTTACTTAGGGAACAATGAGCAGTTCTTC
clone size: once; D gene: TRBD1; V gene: TRBV6-6; J gene: TRBJ1-5; CDR3 protein: CATHHQDRARQPQHF; CDR3 DNA: TGTGCCACCCACCATCAAGACAGGGCACGTCAGCCCCAGCATTTT
clone size: -; D gene: -; V gene: TRBV18; J gene: TRBJ2-5; CDR3 protein: CASSDGETQYF; CDR3 DNA: TGTGCCAGCTCAGATGGAGAGACCCAGTACTTC
clone size: -; D gene: -; V gene: TRBV7-8; J gene: TRBJ2-2; CDR3 protein: CASSTLGFTGELFF; CDR3 DNA: TGTGCCAGCAGCACGCTCGGGTTCACCGGGGAGCTGTTTTTT
clone size: -; D gene: -; V gene: TRBV20-1; J gene: TRBJ2-3; CDR3 protein: CSAGTGTSQYF; CDR3 DNA: TGCAGTGCTGGTACCGGGACTTCGCAGTATTTT
clone size: -; D gene: TRBD2; V gene: TRBV18; J gene: TRBJ2-2; CDR3 protein: CASSPVPASGTGELFF; CDR3 DNA: TGTGCCAGCTCACCTGTTCCCGCTAGCGGCACCGGGGAGCTGTTTTTT
clone size: -; D gene: -; V gene: TRBV16; J gene: TRBJ2-7; CDR3 protein: CASSQWIKPYEQYF; CDR3 DNA: TGTGCCAGCAGCCAATGGATCAAGCCCTACGAGCAGTACTTC
clone size: -; D gene: -; V gene: TRBV4-3; J gene: TRBJ1-2; CDR3 protein: CASSQAEEANYGYTF; CDR3 DNA: TGCGCCAGCAGCCAAGCAGAGGAAGCTAACTATGGCTACACCTTC
clone size: -; D gene: -; V gene: TRBV6-1; J gene: TRBJ1-1; CDR3 protein: CASRTLGGLNTEAFF; CDR3 DNA: TGTGCCAGCAGGACCCTGGGGGGGCTGAACACTGAAGCTTTCTTT
clone size: -; D gene: -; V gene: TRBV27; J gene: TRBJ2-2; CDR3 protein: CASSLGGPGELFF; CDR3 DNA: TGTGCCAGCAGTTTAGGGGGACCCGGGGAGCTGTTTTTT
clone size: -; D gene: TRBD2; V gene: TRBV4-2; J gene: TRBJ2-1; CDR3 protein: CASSPQSGGYNEQFF; CDR3 DNA: TGTGCCAGCAGCCCTCAAAGCGGGGGGTACAATGAGCAGTTCTTC
clone size: -; D gene: -; V gene: TRBV18; J gene: TRBJ1-3; CDR3 protein: CASSPHNSGNTIYF; CDR3 DNA: TGTGCCAGCTCACCGCACAACTCTGGAAACACCATATATTTT
clone size: -; D gene: TRBD1; V gene: TRBV4-1; J gene: TRBJ1-5; CDR3 protein: CASSHRDRDNQPQHF; CDR3 DNA: TGCGCCAGCAGCCACCGGGACAGAGACAATCAGCCCCAGCATTTT
clone size: -; D gene: -; V gene: TRBV10-2; J gene: TRBJ1-6; CDR3 protein: CASSEGGGNSPLHF; CDR3 DNA: TGCGCCAGCAGTGAAGGAGGGGGGAACTCACCCCTCCACTTT
clone size: -; D gene: TRBD1; V gene: TRBV27; J gene: TRBJ2-1; CDR3 protein: CASWGDRLNNEQFF; CDR3 DNA: TGTGCCAGCTGGGGGGACAGGTTAAACAATGAGCAGTTCTTC
clone size: -; D gene: TRBD1; V gene: TRBV6-5; J gene: TRBJ1-5; CDR3 protein: CASSSDRGDGNQPQHF; CDR3 DNA: TGTGCCAGCAGTTCGGACAGGGGGGATGGCAATCAGCCCCAGCATTTT
clone size: once; D gene: -; V gene: TRBV21-1; J gene: TRBJ1-5; CDR3 protein: CASSNFKTMNQPQHF; CDR3 DNA: TGTGCCAGCAGCAATTTCAAGACAATGAATCAGCCCCAGCATTTT
clone size: -; D gene: TRBD2; V gene: TRBV7-2; J gene: TRBJ2-3; CDR3 protein: CASSSQVAGTGGKYF; CDR3 DNA: TGTGCCAGCAGCTCCCAAGTAGCGGGAACGGGGGGGAAGTATTTT
clone size: -; D gene: -; V gene: TRBV5-4; J gene: TRBJ2-6; CDR3 protein: CASSSATSGANVLTF; CDR3 DNA: TGTGCCAGCAGCTCCGCCACCTCTGGGGCCAACGTCCTGACTTTC
clone size: -; D gene: -; V gene: TRBV21-1; J gene: TRBJ2-7; CDR3 protein: CASSILTPGVREQYF; CDR3 DNA: TGTGCCAGCAGCATCCTGACCCCGGGGGTCCGCGAGCAGTACTTC
clone size: -; D gene: TRBD2; V gene: TRBV3-1/TRBV3-2; J gene: TRBJ2-5; CDR3 protein: CASSLRAGTSGQETQYF; CDR3 DNA: TGTGCCAGCAGCCTTCGAGCCGGGACTAGCGGTCAAGAGACCCAGTACTTC